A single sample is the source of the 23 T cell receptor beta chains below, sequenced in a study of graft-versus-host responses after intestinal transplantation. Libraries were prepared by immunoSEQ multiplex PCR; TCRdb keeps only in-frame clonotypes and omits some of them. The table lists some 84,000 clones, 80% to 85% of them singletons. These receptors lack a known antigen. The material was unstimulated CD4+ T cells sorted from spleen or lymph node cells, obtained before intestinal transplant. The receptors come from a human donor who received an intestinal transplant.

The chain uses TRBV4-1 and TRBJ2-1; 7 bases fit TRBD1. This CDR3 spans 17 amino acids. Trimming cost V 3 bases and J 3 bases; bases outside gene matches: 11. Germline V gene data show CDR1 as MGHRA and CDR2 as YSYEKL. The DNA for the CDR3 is TGCGCCAGCAGCCAGACCCGCTCGGGACAGCTCTACAATGAGCAGTTCTTC. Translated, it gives CASSQTRSGQLYNEQFF.

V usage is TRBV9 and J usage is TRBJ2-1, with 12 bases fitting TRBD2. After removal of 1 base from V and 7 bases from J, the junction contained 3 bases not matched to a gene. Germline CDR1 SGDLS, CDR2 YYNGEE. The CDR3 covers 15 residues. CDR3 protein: CASSVLAGGANEQFF. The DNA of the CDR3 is TGTGCCAGCAGCGTACTAGCGGGAGGGGCTAATGAGCAGTTCTTC.

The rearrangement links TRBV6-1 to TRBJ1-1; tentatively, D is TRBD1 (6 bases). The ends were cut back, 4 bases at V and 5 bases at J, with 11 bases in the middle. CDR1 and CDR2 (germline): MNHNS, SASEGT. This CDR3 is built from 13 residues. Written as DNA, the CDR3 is TGTGCCAGCAGTGTGGGGGCTTGGACTGAAGCTTTCTTT. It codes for CASSVGAWTEAFF.

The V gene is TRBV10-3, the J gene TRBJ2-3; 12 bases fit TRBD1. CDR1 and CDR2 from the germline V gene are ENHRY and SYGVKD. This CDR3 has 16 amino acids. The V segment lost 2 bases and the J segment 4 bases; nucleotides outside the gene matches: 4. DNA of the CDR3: TGTGCCATCAGTGAGCAGGGACAGGGGGCGGCAGATACGCAGTATTTT. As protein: CAISEQGQGAADTQYF.

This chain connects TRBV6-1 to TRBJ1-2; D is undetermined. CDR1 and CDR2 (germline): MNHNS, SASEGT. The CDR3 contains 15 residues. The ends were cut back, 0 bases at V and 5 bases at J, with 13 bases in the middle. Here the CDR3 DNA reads TGTGCCAGCAGTGAAGCATGGGGAGGGAGGTATGGCTACACCTTC. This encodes CASSEAWGGRYGYTF.

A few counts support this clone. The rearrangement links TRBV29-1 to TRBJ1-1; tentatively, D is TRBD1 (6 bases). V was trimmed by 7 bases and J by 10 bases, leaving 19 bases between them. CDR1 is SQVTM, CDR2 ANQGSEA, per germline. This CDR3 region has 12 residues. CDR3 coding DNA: TGCAGCGCCCTTTGGGGGCAGACGGGAGCTTTCTTT. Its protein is CSALWGQTGAFF.

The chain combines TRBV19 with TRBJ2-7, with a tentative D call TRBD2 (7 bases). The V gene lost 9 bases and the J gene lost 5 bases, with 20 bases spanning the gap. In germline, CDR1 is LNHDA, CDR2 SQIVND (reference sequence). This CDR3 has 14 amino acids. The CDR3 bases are TGTGCCAGCACATATAGGGGGGGGACCAACGAGCAGTACTTC. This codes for CASTYRGGTNEQYF.

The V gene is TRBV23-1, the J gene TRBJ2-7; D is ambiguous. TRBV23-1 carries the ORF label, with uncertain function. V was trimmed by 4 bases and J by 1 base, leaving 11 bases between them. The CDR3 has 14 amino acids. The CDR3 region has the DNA TGCGCCAGCAGTCTCCCAGGCTCGTCCTACGAGCAGTACTTC. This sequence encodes CASSLPGSSYEQYF.

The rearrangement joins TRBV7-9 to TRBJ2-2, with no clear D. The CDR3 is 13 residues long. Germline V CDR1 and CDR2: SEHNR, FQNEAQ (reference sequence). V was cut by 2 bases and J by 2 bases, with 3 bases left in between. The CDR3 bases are TGTGCCAGCAGCTTACTCAACACCGGGGAGCTGTTTTTT. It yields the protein CASSLLNTGELFF.

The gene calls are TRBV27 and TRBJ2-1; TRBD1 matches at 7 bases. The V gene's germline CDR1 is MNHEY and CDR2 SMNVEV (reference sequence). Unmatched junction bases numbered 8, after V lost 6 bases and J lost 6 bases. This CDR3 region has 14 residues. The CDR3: CASSDRERGNEQFF. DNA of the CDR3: TGTGCCAGCAGCGACAGGGAACGTGGCAATGAGCAGTTCTTC.

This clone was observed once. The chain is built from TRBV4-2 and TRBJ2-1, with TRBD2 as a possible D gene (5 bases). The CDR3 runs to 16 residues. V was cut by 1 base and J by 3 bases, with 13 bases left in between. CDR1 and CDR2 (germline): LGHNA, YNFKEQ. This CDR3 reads CASSQARGLSYNEQFF. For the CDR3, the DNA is TGTGCCAGCAGCCAAGCTCGTGGACTCAGCTACAATGAGCAGTTCTTC.

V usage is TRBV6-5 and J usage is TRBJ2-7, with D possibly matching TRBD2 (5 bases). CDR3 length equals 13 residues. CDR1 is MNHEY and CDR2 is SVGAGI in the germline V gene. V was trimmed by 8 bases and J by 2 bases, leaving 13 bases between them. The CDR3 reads CASGGSRTYEQYF. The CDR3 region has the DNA TGTGCCAGCGGAGGCTCGAGGACCTACGAGCAGTACTTC.

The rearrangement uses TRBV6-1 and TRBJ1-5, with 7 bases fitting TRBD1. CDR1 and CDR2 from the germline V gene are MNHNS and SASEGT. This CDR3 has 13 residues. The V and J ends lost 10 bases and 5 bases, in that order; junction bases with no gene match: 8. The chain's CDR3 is CATGTVLYQPQHF. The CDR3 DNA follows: TGTGCCACGGGGACAGTCCTTTATCAGCCCCAGCATTTT.

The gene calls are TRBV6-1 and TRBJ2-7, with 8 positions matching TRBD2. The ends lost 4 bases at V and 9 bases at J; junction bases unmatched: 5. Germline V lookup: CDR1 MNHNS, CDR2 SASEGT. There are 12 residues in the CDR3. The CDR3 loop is CASSGPGLGQYF. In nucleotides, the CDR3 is TGTGCCAGCAGTGGTCCGGGACTAGGGCAGTACTTC.

In nucleotides, the CDR3 is TGTGCCAGCAGTTTATGGTTGGACACAAAATACGAGCAGTACTTC. Protein product: CASSLWLDTKYEQYF. This rearrangement joins TRBV28 to TRBJ2-7, with TRBD1 as a possible D gene (5 bases). Trimming left V 0 bases short and J 4 bases short, with 13 bases between. Per germline, CDR1 MDHEN and CDR2 SYDVKM. The CDR3 consists of 15 residues.

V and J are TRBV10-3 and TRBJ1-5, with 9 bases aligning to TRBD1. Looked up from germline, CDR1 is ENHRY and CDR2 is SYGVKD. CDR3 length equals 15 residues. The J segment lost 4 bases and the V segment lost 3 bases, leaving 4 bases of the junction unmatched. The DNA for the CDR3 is TGTGCCATCAGTGACGGACAGGGGTTAAATCAGCCCCAGCATTTT. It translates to CAISDGQGLNQPQHF.

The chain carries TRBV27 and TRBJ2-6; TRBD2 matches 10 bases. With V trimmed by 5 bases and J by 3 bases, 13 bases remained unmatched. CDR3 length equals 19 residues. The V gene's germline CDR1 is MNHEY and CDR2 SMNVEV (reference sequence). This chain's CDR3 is CASSPRSGTSAGGANVLTF. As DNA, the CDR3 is TGTGCCAGCAGTCCACGCTCCGGGACTAGCGCAGGTGGGGCCAACGTCCTGACTTTC.

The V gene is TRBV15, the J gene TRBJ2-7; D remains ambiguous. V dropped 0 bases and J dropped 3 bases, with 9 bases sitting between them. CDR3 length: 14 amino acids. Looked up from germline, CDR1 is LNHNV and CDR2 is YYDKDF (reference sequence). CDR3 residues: CATSRDFTDYEQYF. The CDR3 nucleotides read TGTGCCACCAGCAGAGATTTTACAGACTACGAGCAGTACTTC. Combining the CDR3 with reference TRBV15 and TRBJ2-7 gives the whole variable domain DAMVIQNPRYQVTQFGKPVTLSCSQTLNHNVMYWYQQKSSQAPKLLFHYYDKDFNNEADTPDNFQSRRPNTSFCFLDIRSPGLGDTAMYLCATSRDFTDYEQYFGPGTRLTVT.

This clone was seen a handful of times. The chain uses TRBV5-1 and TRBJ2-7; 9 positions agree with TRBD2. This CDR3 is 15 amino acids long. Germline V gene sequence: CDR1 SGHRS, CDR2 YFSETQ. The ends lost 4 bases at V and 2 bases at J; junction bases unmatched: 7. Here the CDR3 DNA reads TGCGCCAGCAGCCTTGGGACTAGCAATACCTACGAGCAGTACTTC. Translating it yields CASSLGTSNTYEQYF.

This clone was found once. The CDR3: CASSPVDRNDYEQYF. The DNA of the CDR3 is TGTGCCAGCTCACCAGTGGACAGGAACGACTACGAGCAGTACTTC. The chain couples TRBV18 to TRBJ2-7; TRBD1 matches at 7 bases. V lost 2 bases to trimming and J lost 3 bases; unmatched junction nucleotides: 7. CDR3 size: 15 residues. The germline V gene has CDR1 KGHSH and CDR2 LQKENI.

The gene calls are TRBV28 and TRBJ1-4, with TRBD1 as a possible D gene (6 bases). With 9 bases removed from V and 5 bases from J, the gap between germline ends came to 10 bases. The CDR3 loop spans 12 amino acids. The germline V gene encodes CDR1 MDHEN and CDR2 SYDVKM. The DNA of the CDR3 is TGTGCCAGTGAACAGGGAAATGAAAAACTGTTTTTT. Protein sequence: CASEQGNEKLFF.

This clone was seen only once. As DNA, the CDR3 is TGTGCCAGCAGCCGTAGACAGGGTGGATCCTATGGCTACACCTTC. Translation gives CASSRRQGGSYGYTF. The genes are TRBV7-9 and TRBJ1-2; 7 positions match TRBD1. Trimming at V came to 5 bases and at J to 4 bases, leaving 10 bases not matched to a gene. Germline assignment: CDR1 SEHNR and CDR2 FQNEAQ (reference sequence). The CDR3 is 15 amino acids. Full variable domain (outside the CDR3, taken from reference TRBV7-9 and TRBJ1-2): DTGVSQNPRHKITKRGQNVTFRCDPISEHNRLYWYRQTLGQGPEFLTYFQNEAQLEKSRLLSDRFSAERPKGSFSTLEIQRTEQGDSAMYLCASSRRQGGSYGYTFGSGTRLTVV.

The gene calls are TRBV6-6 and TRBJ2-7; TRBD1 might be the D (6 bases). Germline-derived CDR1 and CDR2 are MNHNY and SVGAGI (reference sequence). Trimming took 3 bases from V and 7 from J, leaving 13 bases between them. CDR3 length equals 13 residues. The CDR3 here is CASSYAGAAEQYF. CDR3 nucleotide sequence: TGTGCCAGCAGTTATGCAGGGGCGGCGGAGCAGTACTTC.